The 23 T cell receptor beta chains presented below share a single source sample, sequenced in a study of blood T cell repertoires in COVID-19. Using immunoSEQ multiplex PCR, the repertoire was profiled, and TCRdb retains in-frame clones only, with some absent. This sample carries some 390,000 clones, 89% of them seen once, and the ten largest clones take around 1.5%. Sequencing used peripheral blood. The receptors were gathered from a woman between 40 and 55 years old with COVID-19, enrolled during active disease.

This clone was seen only once. The rearrangement joins TRBV30 to TRBJ1-1; no clear D gene. Germline CDR1 is GTSNPN and CDR2 is SVGIG (reference sequence). The CDR3 totals 14 residues. The V end lost 2 bases, the J end lost 0 bases, and 10 bases lay between the germline ends. CDR3 sequence (DNA): TGTGCCTGGAGTTTCGACTTAATGAACACTGAAGCTTTCTTT. It is translated as CAWSFDLMNTEAFF.

This clone was seen once. The gene calls are TRBV7-3 and TRBJ2-1; tentatively, D is TRBD2 (5 bases). The V gene lost 0 bases and the J gene lost 6 bases, with 12 bases spanning the gap. This CDR3 has 15 amino acids. In germline, CDR1 is SGHTA, CDR2 FQGTGA. CDR3 sequence (DNA): TGTGCCAGCAGCTTAACCCGGACGGCGGGCAATGAGCAGTTCTTC. Its protein product is CASSLTRTAGNEQFF.

The chain joins TRBV28 to TRBJ1-1, with 7 bases fitting TRBD1. Germline V gene lookup returns CDR1 MDHEN and CDR2 SYDVKM. Germline trimming cut 6 bases from V and 3 bases from J; bases unmatched to any gene: 13. The CDR3 covers 16 residues. CDR3 amino acids: CASRSEQGSRDTEAFF. CDR3 nucleotides: TGTGCCAGCAGGAGCGAACAGGGGAGTCGGGACACTGAAGCTTTCTTT.

The table lists this clone with a few counts. CDR3 in DNA: TGTGCCAGCAGCTTGGTTTCTAACCCCTTGCTGGAGGGACCCTACGAGCAGTACTTC. Amino acids: CASSLVSNPLLEGPYEQYF. The chain has TRBV5-6 and TRBJ2-7; possibly TRBD2 for D (6 bases). CDR3 length: 19 residues. V was clipped by 0 bases and J by 2 bases, with 24 bases between them. The germline CDR1 and CDR2 sequences are SGHDT and YYEEEE.

The V and J genes are TRBV11-2 and TRBJ2-7; 8 nucleotides agree with TRBD1. CDR3 length: 16 residues. Germline lookup yields CDR1 SGHAT and CDR2 FQNNGV. V was clipped by 5 bases and J by 0 bases; unmatched bases: 9. CDR3 nucleotides: TGTGCCAGCAGCGGTGTCAGGACAGGGAGCTCCTACGAGCAGTACTTC. Its protein is CASSGVRTGSSYEQYF.

The J gene is TRBJ1-1, the V gene TRBV6-1; 8 bases agree with TRBD1. J lost 7 bases, V lost 1 base, and 8 bases had no gene match. The CDR3 extends over 15 amino acids. In germline, CDR1 is MNHNS, CDR2 SASEGT. CDR3 residues: CASSEGGTGYYEAFF. The CDR3 nucleotides read TGTGCCAGCAGTGAAGGCGGGACAGGTTACTATGAAGCTTTCTTT.

The J gene is TRBJ2-1, the V gene TRBV3-1 (or the pseudogene TRBV3-2); TRBD2 matches 7 bases. The V gene's germline CDR1 is LGHDT and CDR2 YNNKEL (reference sequence). This CDR3 contains 14 residues. Trimming at V came to 4 bases and at J to 6 bases, leaving 6 bases not matched to a gene. CDR3 nucleotide sequence: TGTGCCAGCAGCCCCCTAGCGGCCTTCAATGAGCAGTTCTTC. Translation: CASSPLAAFNEQFF.

The chain links TRBV5-5 to TRBJ1-4, with D perhaps TRBD1 (6 bases). The V and J ends lost 4 bases and 3 bases respectively, with 16 bases between them. This CDR3 has 16 amino acids. The germline V gene has CDR1 SGHKS and CDR2 YYEKEE (reference sequence). For the CDR3, the DNA is TGTGCCAGCAGCCAGTACAGGACAGCGCCTAATGAAAAACTGTTTTTT. Protein: CASSQYRTAPNEKLFF.

Of note for this clone: The junction departs from germline at one end; a sequencing error may be responsible. The J gene is TRBJ1-6, the V gene TRBV6-6; a possible D gene is TRBD1 (5 bases). Germline loops: CDR1 MNHNY, CDR2 SVGAGI (reference sequence). The length of the CDR3 is 16 residues. CDR3 in amino acids: CTSTSRDSGRISPLHF. The CDR3 nucleotides are TGTACCAGCACGAGTCGGGACTCAGGGAGAATATCACCCCTCCACTTT.

This sequence joins TRBV28 and TRBJ1-2; D ambiguous. The CDR3 length is 17 residues. V shed 2 bases and J shed 3 bases, with 19 bases lying between them. The V gene's germline CDR1 is MDHEN and CDR2 SYDVKM. The CDR3 bases are TGTGCCAGCAGTTTAGCATTTGTCGGGGAACGCTACTATGGCTACACCTTC. It is translated as CASSLAFVGERYYGYTF.

This clone was counted a few times. The chain carries TRBV7-2 and TRBJ1-3; no firm D call. The CDR3 totals 13 residues. Trimming left V 1 base short and J 6 bases short, with 7 bases between. The germline gives CDR1 SGHTA, CDR2 FQGNSA. CDR3 sequence (DNA): TGTGCCAGCAGCTTAGATGACATAAACACCATATATTTT. It specifies CASSLDDINTIYF. The full variable domain, in which reference TRBV7-2 and TRBJ1-3 provide the parts outside the CDR3, is GAGVSQSPSNKVTEKGKDVELRCDPISGHTALYWYRQSLGQGLEFLIYFQGNSAPDKSGLPSDRFSAERTGGSVSTLTIQRTQQEDSAVYLCASSLDDINTIYFGEGSWLTVV.

The chain uses TRBV11-2 and TRBJ2-1; D is unresolved. The ends were cut back, 6 bases at V and 3 bases at J, with 18 bases in the middle. The CDR3 contains 16 residues. Germline V gene data show CDR1 as SGHAT and CDR2 as FQNNGV. The CDR3 coding sequence is TGTGCCAGCAGTACACGCGCCGCGGCGGTCTACAATGAGCAGTTCTTC. Protein: CASSTRAAAVYNEQFF.

The J gene is TRBJ1-1, the V gene TRBV7-3; possible D gene TRBD1, 5 bases. The germline V gene encodes CDR1 SGHTA and CDR2 FQGTGA. The V gene lost 1 base and the J gene lost 5 bases, with 11 bases spanning the gap. CDR3 length: 14 residues. In DNA, the CDR3 is TGTGCCAGCAGCTTAAGACTGAAGGGGACTGAAGCTTTCTTT. It is translated as CASSLRLKGTEAFF.

The chain couples TRBV5-4 to TRBJ1-4, with D perhaps TRBD1 (6 bases). Trimming removed 2 bases at V and 7 bases at J, with 12 bases between. The CDR3 loop spans 14 amino acids. Germline V lookup: CDR1 SGHNT, CDR2 YYREEE (reference sequence). CDR3: CASSLGGRVEKLFF. The CDR3 DNA reads TGTGCCAGCAGCTTAGGGGGGAGGGTTGAAAAACTGTTTTTT.

This chain joins TRBV19 and TRBJ1-5; 7 nucleotides agree with TRBD1. The CDR3 consists of 15 residues. J gave up 3 bases and V 2 bases, and 4 bases lay outside the gene matches. CDR1 and CDR2 from the germline V gene are LNHDA and SQIVND (reference sequence). CDR3: CASSINQGVNQPQHF. CDR3 in DNA: TGTGCCAGTAGTATAAATCAGGGGGTCAATCAGCCCCAGCATTTT.

This clone has a handful of counts. V and J are TRBV18 and TRBJ2-7; possibly TRBD1 for D (5 bases). Trimming took off 3 bases at V and 6 bases at J, with 9 bases between the two ends. This CDR3 spans 12 amino acids. Per the germline V gene, CDR1 is KGHSH and CDR2 is LQKENI. CDR3 DNA sequence: TGTGCCAGCTCACCGTTTCAGGGCGAGCAGTACTTC. Translating it yields CASSPFQGEQYF.

This sequence joins TRBV9 and TRBJ2-3, with D maybe TRBD2 (5 bases). Germline values: CDR1 SGDLS, CDR2 YYNGEE. The CDR3 has 14 amino acids. Between the trimmed V and J ends, which lost 2 bases and 3 bases, there was a span of 10 bases. The CDR3 protein is CASSVLGKTDTQYF. DNA for the CDR3: TGTGCCAGCAGCGTTCTCGGGAAGACAGATACGCAGTATTTT.

This clone was observed once. DNA of the CDR3: TGTGCCAGCAGCTTAGCTAGCGGGGAGGAGACCCAGTACTTC. Its translation: CASSLASGEETQYF. The rearrangement links TRBV7-2 to TRBJ2-5; 8 bases match TRBD2. CDR3 length: 14 residues. Germline CDR1 reads SGHTA; CDR2 reads FQGNSA. V was pared by 0 bases and J by 5 bases, with 2 bases of the junction left unmatched.

This clone was detected only a few times. The chain joins TRBV28 to TRBJ1-1; TRBD1 matches at 8 bases. The V gene end was trimmed by 4 bases and the J gene end by 4 bases; junction bases not matched to a gene: 8. CDR3 length equals 15 residues. CDR1 and CDR2 (germline): MDHEN, SYDVKM. The CDR3 reads CASSSQWTGTTEAFF. The CDR3 DNA reads as TGTGCCAGCAGTTCCCAGTGGACAGGGACCACTGAAGCTTTCTTT.

The V and J genes are TRBV7-2 and TRBJ1-1; 9 nucleotides align to TRBD1. Germline CDR1 and CDR2: SGHTA and FQGNSA. CDR3 length: 14 residues. V lost 8 bases to trimming and J lost 6 bases; unmatched junction nucleotides: 10. CDR3 DNA: TGTGCCAGCGGAGGACAGGGGATGGGGGCTGAAGCTTTCTTT. Translated, it gives CASGGQGMGAEAFF.

This clone was seen only a few times. V usage is TRBV6-6 and J usage is TRBJ1-1; TRBD1 aligns across 7 bases. Unmatched junction bases numbered 7, after V lost 5 bases and J lost 7 bases. The CDR3 loop spans 13 amino acids. Germline CDR1 is MNHNY and CDR2 is SVGAGI (reference sequence). The CDR3 DNA follows: TGTGCCAGCAGTGCGAAGAGGGACAGTGAAGCTTTCTTT. It is translated as CASSAKRDSEAFF.

This chain uses TRBV19 with TRBJ1-2; tentative D call: TRBD1 (5 bases). The V gene lost 7 bases and the J gene lost 2 bases, with 11 bases spanning the gap. Germline V CDR1 and CDR2: LNHDA, SQIVND (reference sequence). This CDR3 contains 13 residues. The CDR3 here is CASKNRLNYGYTF. The CDR3 nucleotides read TGTGCCAGTAAAAACAGGTTAAACTATGGCTACACCTTC.

This clone was detected only once. The CDR3 is CASSVAPSRGETQYF. CDR3 sequence (DNA): TGTGCCAGCAGCGTAGCTCCTAGCCGCGGGGAGACCCAGTACTTC. The chain combines TRBV9 with TRBJ2-5, with a weak D call TRBD2 (5 bases). The CDR3 is 15 residues long. CDR1 SGDLS and CDR2 YYNGEE come from the germline V gene. Trimming took off 0 bases at V and 5 bases at J, with 14 bases between the two ends.